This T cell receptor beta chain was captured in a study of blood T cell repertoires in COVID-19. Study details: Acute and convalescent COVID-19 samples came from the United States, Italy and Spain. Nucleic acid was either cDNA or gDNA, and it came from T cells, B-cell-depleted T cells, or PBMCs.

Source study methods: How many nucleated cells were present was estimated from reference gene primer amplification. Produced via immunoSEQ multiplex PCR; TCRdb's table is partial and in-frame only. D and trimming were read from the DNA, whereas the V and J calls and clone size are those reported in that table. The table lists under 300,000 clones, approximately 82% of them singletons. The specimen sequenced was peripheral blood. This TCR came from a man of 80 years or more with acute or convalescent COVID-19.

DNA of the CDR3: TGTGCCACAAACCTCCGGACAGGGGCAGATACGCAGTATTTT. This translates into CATNLRTGADTQYF. The gene calls are TRBV10-3 and TRBJ2-3, with 9 bases that match TRBD1. In germline, CDR1 is ENHRY, CDR2 SYGVKD. With 10 bases clipped from V and 4 bases from J, the junction kept 9 bases outside the gene matches. This CDR3 spans 14 amino acids.